This T cell receptor (beta chain) was documented in a study of early T cells in non-severe SARS-CoV-2 infection. Study as a whole: Sequencing of unsorted whole blood was done on bulk RNA, leaving chains unpaired. Overall study results and limits: VDJdb-based matching was biased toward anti-spike CD8 responses and missed private and CD4 specificities.

This clonotype was recorded a few times. The antigen remains unidentified. The V end lost 8 bases, the J end lost 6 bases, and 17 bases lay between the germline ends. The CDR3 loop spans 13 amino acids. CDR1 is SGHAT and CDR2 is FQNNGV in the germline V gene. Tagging with unique molecular identifiers was applied to individual cDNA molecules. From the 5' RACE reads, TCRdb called clonotypes with MiXCR, one entry per CDR3 protein. The table has roughly 56,000 distinct CDR3 sequences, about 15% seen once. The clonotype originates from an adult who was a healthcare worker with PCR-confirmed SARS-CoV-2 infection or an uninfected control (not recorded which). The J gene is TRBJ2-7, the V gene TRBV11-2, with D perhaps being TRBD1 or TRBD2 (5 bases each). The sequencing used whole blood, collected at baseline. Here the CDR3 reads CASGSWYGGEQYF. For the CDR3, the DNA is TGTGCCAGCGGGTCCTGGTATGGGGGCGAGCAGTACTTC.